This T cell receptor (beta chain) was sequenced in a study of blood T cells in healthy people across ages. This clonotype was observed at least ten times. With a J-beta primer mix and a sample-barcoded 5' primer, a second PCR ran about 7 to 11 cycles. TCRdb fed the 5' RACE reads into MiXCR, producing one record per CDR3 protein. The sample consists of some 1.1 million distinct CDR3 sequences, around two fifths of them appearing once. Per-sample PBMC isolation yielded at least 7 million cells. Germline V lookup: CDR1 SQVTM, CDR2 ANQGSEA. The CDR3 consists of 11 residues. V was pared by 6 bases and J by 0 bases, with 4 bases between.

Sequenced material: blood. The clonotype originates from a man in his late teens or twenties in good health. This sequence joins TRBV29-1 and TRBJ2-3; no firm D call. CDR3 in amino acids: CSVVSTDTQYF. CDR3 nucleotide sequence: TGCAGCGTCGTAAGCACAGATACGCAGTATTTT.